This section outlines one TCR beta chain sequence together with its context. No antigen is known for it. Both 60 Vbeta primers and 13 Jbeta primers went into the PCR. The data were produced by immunoSEQ multiplex PCR, yet TCRdb's version contains in-frame clones alone and is incomplete. The table has around 130,000 clones, about three quarters seen once; the top ten hold 1.5% to 2%. These data are taken from a study of cytomegalovirus exposure and HLA in healthy donors. General study points: Earlier analysis found most TCR beta V segments productive about 90% or about 30% of the time.

This CDR3 is 15 amino acids long. V lost 6 bases, J lost 12 bases, and 21 bases lay in between. CDR1 and CDR2 (germline): MNHEY, SMNVEV (reference sequence). The chain combines TRBV27 with TRBJ1-6, with D possibly matching TRBD1 (6 bases). The origin of this receptor is a woman aged 25-40 years in good health and CMV-seronegative. The sample taken for sequencing was PBMCs. The DNA for the CDR3 is TGTGCCAGCAGCCCTTCCAGGACAGTTTGGGGACCCCTCCACTTT. It encodes CASSPSRTVWGPLHF.